The 29 T cell receptor beta chains listed next were all sequenced from one sample in a study of metastatic and nonmetastatic thyroid tumors. TCRdb re-called clones from the PCR reads using MiXCR. The sample records some 15,000 clones, about 25% being singletons. No patient received treatment before thyroid surgery. Sequenced material: blood. All receptors derive from a male donor with papillary thyroid cancer or a benign thyroid nodule (not recorded which). Some clones in this sample may be carry-over from other donors' samples.

This clone was recorded many times. The V and J genes are TRBV12-3 or TRBV12-4 and TRBJ2-7; possible D gene TRBD2, 5 bases. The CDR3 length is 13 residues. V shed 5 bases and J shed 6 bases, with 14 bases lying between them. CDR3 bases: TGTGCCAGCAGTCCCTCCGGGGAAAGCGAGCAGTACTTC. Translation: CASSPSGESEQYF.

This clone is termed medium-sized. CDR3 sequence reads: CASSLDPSGSTDTQYF. CDR3 bases: TGCGCCAGCAGCTTGGATCCTAGCGGAAGCACAGATACGCAGTATTTT. This chain joins TRBV5-1 and TRBJ2-3; 7 nucleotides line up with TRBD2. Trimming removed 0 bases from V and 0 bases from J; junction bases left unmatched: 4. The CDR3 is 16 residues long. Per the germline V gene, CDR1 is SGHRS and CDR2 is YFSETQ. Drawing the rest from reference TRBV5-1 and TRBJ2-3, the complete variable domain is KAGVTQTPRYLIKTRGQQVTLSCSPISGHRSVSWYQQTPGQGLQFLFEYFSETQRNKGNFPGRFSGRQFSNSRSEMNVSTLELGDSALYLCASSLDPSGSTDTQYFGPGTRLTVL.

This clone was seen a handful of times. Other DNA sequences in the sample encode the same CDR3. The chain links TRBV27 to TRBJ2-5; 7 bases align to TRBD1. V was pared by 6 bases and J by 5 bases, with 0 bases of the junction left unmatched. Germline V gene data show CDR1 as MNHEY and CDR2 as SMNVEV (reference sequence). The CDR3 totals 11 residues. CDR3 loop: CASSRGETQYF. For the CDR3, the DNA is TGTGCCAGCAGCAGGGGGGAGACCCAGTACTTC.

This clone was counted many times. The genes are TRBV7-2 and TRBJ1-5, with 7 bases lining up with TRBD1. CDR3 length: 13 amino acids. V dropped 3 bases and J dropped 7; count of bases not matched to a gene: 3. Germline CDR1 reads SGHTA; CDR2 reads FQGNSA. This CDR3 is CASSFGRGQPQHF. The CDR3 nucleotides read TGTGCCAGCAGCTTTGGCAGGGGGCAGCCCCAGCATTTT.

The chain combines TRBV30 with TRBJ2-3; TRBD2 agrees at 13 bases. This CDR3 contains 17 residues. Germline CDR1 reads GTSNPN; CDR2 reads SVGIG (reference sequence). V shed 0 bases and J 4 bases; nucleotides not matched to a gene: 7. The CDR3 region has the DNA TGTGCCTGGAGTGTACTACGGACTAGCGGGAGTGCAGATACGCAGTATTTT. It codes for CAWSVLRTSGSADTQYF.

The CDR3 reads CAWSVHRGSEQYF. CDR3 DNA: TGTGCCTGGAGTGTACACAGGGGGTCCGAGCAGTACTTC. The chain links TRBV30 to TRBJ2-7; TRBD1 agrees at 8 bases. The trim removed 0 bases at V and 6 bases at J, leaving 4 bases unmatched. Germline assignment: CDR1 GTSNPN and CDR2 SVGIG (reference sequence). This CDR3 has 13 amino acids. Combining the CDR3 with reference TRBV30 and TRBJ2-7 gives the whole variable domain SQTIHQWPATLVQPVGSPLSLECTVEGTSNPNLYWYRQAAGRGLQLLFYSVGIGQISSEVPQNLSASRPQDRQFILSSKKLLLSDSGFYLCAWSVHRGSEQYFGPGTRLTVT.

The rearrangement links TRBV20-1 to TRBJ2-7; TRBD2 matches 10 bases. Germline V gives CDR1 DFQATT, CDR2 SNEGSKA (reference sequence). The CDR3 totals 16 residues. The junction had 7 bases not matched to a gene; V was cut back by 1 base and J by 1 base. CDR3 coding DNA: TGCAGTGCTAGAGGTACTGGGACTAGCGATTCCTACGAGCAGTACTTC. This sequence encodes CSARGTGTSDSYEQYF.

Ten or more counts support this clone. The chain combines TRBV20-1 with TRBJ1-1, with unresolved D. Trimming removed 3 bases at V and 1 base at J, with 6 bases between. The CDR3 contains 12 residues. CDR1 and CDR2 from the germline V gene are DFQATT and SNEGSKA (reference sequence). In nucleotides, the CDR3 is TGCAGTGCTAGGGGCGGGAACACTGAAGCTTTCTTT. Its protein product is CSARGGNTEAFF.

This clone is labeled as medium-sized. The chain links TRBV11-3 to TRBJ2-2; 9 bases fit TRBD1. CDR1 SGHNT and CDR2 YENEEA come from the germline V gene. V lost 5 bases, J lost 4 bases, and 8 bases stayed unmatched. The length of the CDR3 is 16 residues. CDR3 protein: CASSPSGTGPTGELFF. The CDR3 bases are TGTGCCAGCAGCCCCTCCGGGACAGGGCCCACCGGGGAGCTGTTTTTT.

The CDR3 region is CASSPHRVTGNQPQHF. CDR3 in DNA: TGTGCCAGTAGTCCTCACAGGGTGACGGGCAATCAGCCCCAGCATTTT. The chain combines TRBV19 with TRBJ1-5; tentative D call: TRBD1 (6 bases). Germline CDR1 and CDR2: LNHDA and SQIVND (reference sequence). V lost 5 bases and J lost 2, with 16 bases in between. This CDR3 has 16 residues.

This clone is labeled as medium-sized (0.01 to 0.1%). J is TRBJ2-7 and V is TRBV20-1; 7 positions match TRBD2. Trimming removed 0 bases from V and 2 bases from J; junction bases left unmatched: 4. Germline CDR1 and CDR2: DFQATT and SNEGSKA (reference sequence). The CDR3 has 14 amino acids. The CDR3 reads CSARESGLAYEQYF. CDR3 nucleotides: TGCAGTGCTAGAGAGAGCGGACTAGCCTACGAGCAGTACTTC.

The rearrangement joins TRBV7-9 to TRBJ2-1; D not resolved. The ends were cut back, 2 bases at V and 5 bases at J, with 10 bases in the middle. CDR3 size: 14 residues. Per the germline V gene, CDR1 is SEHNR and CDR2 is FQNEAQ (reference sequence). This CDR3 reads CASSLNRVDNEQFF. The CDR3 DNA is TGTGCCAGCAGCTTAAATAGGGTGGACAATGAGCAGTTCTTC.

The CDR3 loop reads CATSRDETEQYF. CDR3 bases: TGTGCCACCAGCAGAGATGAGACCGAGCAGTACTTC. The rearrangement uses TRBV15 and TRBJ2-7, with D hard to call. Trimming pared 0 bases from V and 6 bases from J, leaving 6 bases between. In germline, CDR1 is LNHNV, CDR2 YYDKDF (reference sequence). CDR3 length: 12 residues.

This clone was seen at least ten times. This rearrangement joins TRBV6-1 to TRBJ2-2; perhaps TRBD2 as D (5 bases). The CDR3 runs to 15 residues. Germline V gene data show CDR1 as MNHNS and CDR2 as SASEGT. V lost 6 bases and J 6 bases, leaving 17 bases between the germline ends. The CDR3 loop reads CASRYRRQAAGELFF. The CDR3 region has the DNA TGTGCCAGCAGATACAGACGCCAAGCGGCCGGGGAGCTGTTTTTT.

The genes are TRBV19 and TRBJ1-2; 7 bases line up with TRBD1. V was pared by 7 bases and J by 10 bases, with 15 bases of the junction left unmatched. The CDR3 is made up of 14 amino acids. The V gene's germline CDR1 is LNHDA and CDR2 SQIVND (reference sequence). CDR3 in DNA: TGTGCCAGTACACCGGACAGGAAGGAGGATGTCTACACCTTC. Amino acids: CASTPDRKEDVYTF.

CDR3 loop: CASSRTGDLYEQYF. The CDR3 coding sequence is TGTGCCAGCAGCCGCACAGGTGACTTGTACGAGCAGTACTTC. This rearrangement joins TRBV13 to TRBJ2-7; D might be TRBD1 (5 bases). The V and J ends lost 5 bases and 4 bases respectively, with 15 bases between them. CDR1 is PRHDT and CDR2 is FYEKMQ in the germline V gene (reference sequence). The CDR3 runs to 14 residues.

The rearrangement uses TRBV28 and TRBJ2-2; TRBD2 might be the D (5 bases). Trimming took 7 bases from V and 1 from J, leaving 13 bases between them. Germline V lookup: CDR1 MDHEN, CDR2 SYDVKM. CDR3 length equals 15 residues. Here the CDR3 reads CASIPQRENTGELFF. The CDR3 nucleotides are TGTGCCAGCATCCCACAGAGGGAGAACACCGGGGAGCTGTTTTTT.

This clone was found many times. This chain links TRBV6-2 or TRBV6-3 with TRBJ2-5; tentatively, D is TRBD1 (5 bases). The V gene's germline CDR1 is MNHEY and CDR2 SVGEGT. The CDR3 runs to 12 residues. Trimming took off 8 bases at V and 2 bases at J, with 9 bases between the two ends. Here the CDR3 DNA reads TGTGCCAGCGTAGACAGTCAAGAGACCCAGTACTTC. Amino acid sequence: CASVDSQETQYF.

Ten or more counts support this clone. The chain joins TRBV5-1 to TRBJ2-4, with 8 positions matching TRBD2. V lost 7 bases, J lost 4 bases, and 7 bases stayed unmatched. Germline values: CDR1 SGHRS, CDR2 YFSETQ. This CDR3 contains 14 residues. The CDR3 bases are TGCGCCAGCCCCAGCGGGAGATCTAAAAACATTCAGTACTTC. Its protein product is CASPSGRSKNIQYF.

This clone turned up a few times. The chain links TRBV5-1 to TRBJ1-5, with TRBD1 identical over 7 bases. After removal of 0 bases from V and 5 bases from J, the junction contained 2 bases not matched to a gene. This CDR3 has 14 amino acids. Germline-derived CDR1 and CDR2 are SGHRS and YFSETQ. CDR3 amino acids: CASSLGQGDQPQHF. The CDR3, as DNA: TGCGCCAGCAGCTTGGGGCAGGGGGATCAGCCCCAGCATTTT.

CDR3 region: CASSRTGGIEGYTF. The CDR3 DNA reads as TGTGCCAGCAGCAGGACAGGGGGCATAGAGGGCTACACCTTC. The chain is built from TRBV27 and TRBJ1-2; 11 positions match TRBD1. Unmatched junction bases numbered 8, after V lost 6 bases and J lost 8 bases. This CDR3 is 14 amino acids long. CDR1 and CDR2 (germline): MNHEY, SMNVEV (reference sequence).

This sequence joins TRBV5-1 and TRBJ1-2; D is possibly TRBD1 (5 bases). V shed 2 bases and J shed 8 bases, with 16 bases lying between them. This CDR3 has 14 residues. Germline V gene data show CDR1 as SGHRS and CDR2 as YFSETQ. The CDR3 DNA sequence: TGCGCCAGCAGCTTAGGGACTCAGATGTTAGGCTACACCTTC. It is translated as CASSLGTQMLGYTF.

This clone was seen at least ten times. CDR3 sequence reads: CASSDSRGGTGELFF. In DNA, the CDR3 is TGTGCCAGCAGTGACTCGCGGGGGGGCACCGGGGAGCTGTTTTTT. The chain links TRBV6-4 to TRBJ2-2; 9 bases map to TRBD2. This CDR3 is 15 amino acids long. The V segment lost 0 bases and the J segment 4 bases; nucleotides outside the gene matches: 0. Per the germline V gene, CDR1 is MRHNA and CDR2 is SNTAGT.

This chain uses TRBV27 with TRBJ2-7, with D hard to call. Germline V CDR1 and CDR2: MNHEY, SMNVEV (reference sequence). This CDR3 is 14 amino acids long. V lost 3 bases and J lost 2, with 11 bases in between. The CDR3 DNA sequence: TGTGCCAGCAGTTTTCTTGGTAGGCCCTACGAGCAGTACTTC. This gives the protein CASSFLGRPYEQYF.

V and J are TRBV20-1 and TRBJ2-7, with TRBD1 as a possible D gene (5 bases). Trimming left V 0 bases short and J 1 base short, with 13 bases between. The CDR3 is 15 amino acids. CDR1 and CDR2 (germline): DFQATT, SNEGSKA (reference sequence). CDR3 protein: CSARDFETGSYEQYF. DNA of the CDR3: TGCAGTGCTAGAGATTTTGAAACAGGTTCCTACGAGCAGTACTTC.

This clone was picked up a small number of times. The chain carries TRBV6-2 or TRBV6-3 and TRBJ1-6, with D uncertain. CDR3 length equals 15 residues. V lost 10 bases, J lost 6 bases, and 19 bases lay in between. Per the germline V gene, CDR1 is MNHEY and CDR2 is SVGEGT. CDR3 nucleotides: TGTGCCACCGGTGGGAGGTGGAGTGGTAATTCACCCCTCCACTTT. Encoded protein: CATGGRWSGNSPLHF.

Ten or more counts support this clone. The chain uses TRBV27 and TRBJ2-5; perhaps TRBD2 as D (5 bases). V lost 2 bases, J lost 7 bases, and 14 bases lay in between. This CDR3 region has 14 residues. Germline CDR1 is MNHEY and CDR2 is SMNVEV (reference sequence). CDR3 amino acids: CASSLKTEGGTQYF. The CDR3 DNA is TGTGCCAGCAGTTTAAAAACTGAGGGTGGGACCCAGTACTTC.

This clone was recorded many times. Written as DNA, the CDR3 is TGTGCCAGCAGCCCAGGACGAGGGGAGGGGACCGGGGAGCTGTTTTTT. As protein: CASSPGRGEGTGELFF. The V and J genes are TRBV7-2 and TRBJ2-2, with 7 bases matching TRBD2. This CDR3 comprises 16 residues. In germline, CDR1 is SGHTA, CDR2 FQGNSA. The junction had 11 bases not matched to a gene; V was cut back by 5 bases and J by 5 bases. The complete variable domain, with remaining parts taken from reference TRBV7-2 and TRBJ2-2, reads GAGVSQSPSNKVTEKGKDVELRCDPISGHTALYWYRQSLGQGLEFLIYFQGNSAPDKSGLPSDRFSAERTGGSVSTLTIQRTQQEDSAVYLCASSPGRGEGTGELFFGEGSRLTVL.

This clone is medium-sized in the sample. This chain joins TRBV13 and TRBJ2-5; D is unclear. The CDR3 sequence is 13 residues long. CDR1 PRHDT and CDR2 FYEKMQ come from the germline V gene (reference sequence). V lost 2 bases and J 6 bases, leaving 10 bases between the germline ends. CDR3 residues: CASSLSGVKTQYF. In nucleotides, the CDR3 is TGTGCCAGCAGCTTATCAGGCGTCAAGACCCAGTACTTC.